Given below is one TCR beta chain in context. Its target is unknown. The sample belongs to a study of T cells expressing NK-cell markers. Broader study findings: The CD3+CD56-NKG2C+ fraction of a handful of donors was also led by these clonotypes. About six donors carried dominant NKG2C+ clonotypes that made up roughly 1.0-7.5% of their CD8+ T cells.

TCRdb re-called the 5' RACE reads; every CDR3 protein appears as one record, without DNA. This table lists about 150,000 distinct CDR3 sequences. CDR3 length: 16 amino acids. The V gene's germline CDR1 is MDHEN and CDR2 SYDVKM. The TCR originated in a man between 18 and 69 years old in good health. Sequenced: blood T cells: a sorted CD56 or NKG2C T cell subset, CD4+ or CD8+ T cells, or bulk PBMC T cells (not recorded which). The chain has TRBV28 and TRBJ2-7; with no DNA, the TCRdb D assignment of TRBD1 cannot be verified. The CDR3 protein is CASRLNERGIHYEQYF.